This record concerns one T cell receptor beta chain sequence. This clone appeared once. It has no known antigen specificity. The record has no base qualities; no much larger clone is one base away. Using the deep immunoSEQ assay, TCR CDR3 regions were amplified from genomic DNA by multiplex PCR. Extracted genomic DNA from each cell subset was distributed evenly across all wells of several immunoSEQ 96-well plates, and each plate was treated as a replicate. For unsorted PBMC, 300 to 350 ng genomic DNA, equal to 25,000 to 35,000 T cell genomes, was loaded into each replicate PCR. Genomic DNA from unsorted PBMC was sequenced over ten immunoSEQ deep assay plates. Purified libraries were quantified with a Qubit 3.0 fluorometer, sized on a Bioanalyzer 2100, and re-quantified with the KAPA Library Quantification kit. Every immunoSEQ 96-well plate was sequenced on a dedicated single-read 150-cycle Illumina NextSeq 550 flow cell. Processing in the source paper ran as follows. Because the immunoSEQ output included only junctional sequences and no quality scores, the filtering could not be the same as the filtering used for full-length reads. Sequences were annotated with PyIR, a Python wrapper for IgBLAST v1.9, using IMGT germline references to assign V/J genes and CDR3. Any read was removed if the V/J assignment was weak (E-value above 1e-6), the CDR3 was missing, or the read contained stop codons, out-of-frame junctions, or ambiguous translated residues. V3J clonotypes were defined by identical inferred V gene, J gene, and CDR3 amino acid sequence. The percentage overlap between two repertoires was calculated by dividing the number of shared unique clonotypes by the size of the smaller repertoire. Repertoire richness was assessed with RTK rarefaction, the Chao1 estimator, and Recon v2.1 estimates of unobserved clonotypes. Not all clones reach the TCRdb copy of this immuneACCESS table, which keeps in-frame sequences only. Checked studies attribute under half of the gap to unresolved V genes and leave the rest unexplained. The V and J calls and clone size are taken from that table; D and trimming were inferred from the DNA. This sample comprises more than 400,000 clones, almost 80% of them detected only once. The ten largest account for about 12% of the sample.

The donors were healthy, HIV-negative adults who had no recently reported acute infections or vaccinations. Only Caucasian adults living in Nashville, Tennessee, USA were represented among the donors. In the unsorted samples, 90 million or so PBMCs were counted, and genomic DNA was extracted using the QIAamp DNA Blood Mini kit. After blood collection by leukapheresis, PBMCs were isolated using Ficoll-Histopaque density gradient centrifugation and then cryopreserved in the vapor phase of liquid nitrogen. V and J lose 9 bases and 7 bases, and a span of 15 bases separates them. The germline V gene provides CDR1 MDHEN and CDR2 SYDVKM. The CDR3 sequence holds 12 residues, the cysteine and phenylalanine included. Of the read, only the CDR3 DNA is kept; its 36 bases are in frame from base 1. These data are taken from a study of shared clonotypes between healthy human individuals (dated by TCRdb to 2019 to 2021). The study in broad terms: The cohort included three men and two women between 18 and 49 years of age. To estimate repertoire size and how much clonotype sharing occurs between individuals, the study deeply sequenced the blood TCR repertoires of several healthy adults. To increase sequencing depth and limit assay-specific biases, different laboratories used diverse techniques to prepare libraries and sequence TCR repertoires. Per donor, leukapheresis produced somewhere between about 0.94 and 9.5 billion PBMCs.

General study outcomes and caveats: Pairwise subsampling indicated that sequencing depth was expected to affect the degree of clonotype sharing among donors. Sampling was restricted to blood, and TCR repertoires in tissues likely differ from the TCR repertoires found in blood. Because the study included a small number of donors, the genetic and exposure-history diversity represented was limited.

The V and J segments used are TRBV28 and TRBJ1-1; the D gene cannot be resolved reliably. The clonotype was recovered from a woman aged 40 to 50 in good health. Some clones in this sample may be carry-over from other donors' samples. The material sequenced was PBMCs. The sequenced DNA is TGTGCCAGTTCCCCCCTTAGGGATGAAGCTTTCTTT. Its translation is CASSPLRDEAFF.